The 22 T cell receptor beta chains below come from one sample, sequenced in a study of cytomegalovirus exposure and HLA in healthy donors (dated by TCRdb to 2016 to 2017). Library preparation employed the immunoSEQ multiplex PCR assay. The multiplex PCR relied on a mix of 60 forward primers for TCR Vbeta segments and 13 reverse primers for TCR Jbeta segments. TCRdb obtained this table from immuneACCESS and retained in-frame rearrangements with V and J assigned. These tables miss some clones; where compared with another copy, unresolved V genes account for less than half of the shortfall, and the remainder is unexplained. This sample has about 190,000 clones in its table, and approximately 70% of those were observed once. Together, the top ten hold 1.5% to 2% of the sample. Sequencing was done on a sample of PBMCs. Receptors were obtained from a woman in her 30s in good health and CMV-seronegative.

V usage is TRBV30 and J usage is TRBJ2-7, with 7 bases lining up with TRBD2. This CDR3 contains 12 residues. J lost 6 bases, V lost 2 bases, and 4 bases had no gene match. Germline V lookup: CDR1 GTSNPN, CDR2 SVGIG (reference sequence). The CDR3 region is CAWSRWGGEQYF. CDR3 bases: TGTGCCTGGAGTAGGTGGGGGGGCGAGCAGTACTTC.

This clone has a single count. The chain combines TRBV5-8 with TRBJ1-2; D is unresolved. The CDR3 runs 11 residues. Looked up from germline, CDR1 is SGHTS and CDR2 is YDEGEE. V was pared by 9 bases and J by 3 bases, with 9 bases between. The CDR3 loop is CATGEDYGYTF. CDR3 coding DNA: TGTGCCACGGGAGAAGACTATGGCTACACCTTC.

The V gene is TRBV5-4, the J gene TRBJ2-1, with 8 bases fitting TRBD2. V trimming: 4 bases; J trimming: 4 bases; junction bases outside the gene matches: 22. This CDR3 contains 20 residues. CDR1 is SGHNT, CDR2 YYREEE, per germline (reference sequence). The CDR3 loop reads CASSALGLGDSGVSYNEQFF. The CDR3 coding sequence is TGTGCCAGCAGCGCGTTGGGGTTGGGGGATAGCGGGGTATCTTACAATGAGCAGTTCTTC.

V usage is TRBV19 and J usage is TRBJ2-5, with a weak D call TRBD1 (5 bases). CDR1 and CDR2 from the germline V gene are LNHDA and SQIVND (reference sequence). V was pared by 7 bases and J by 2 bases, with 11 bases between. CDR3 length equals 13 residues. CDR3 loop: CASTMGHQETQYF. The CDR3 bases are TGTGCCAGTACCATGGGGCATCAAGAGACCCAGTACTTC.

The gene calls are TRBV5-1 and TRBJ1-1; no firm D call. This CDR3 is built from 15 residues. CDR1 and CDR2 (germline): SGHRS, YFSETQ. Trimming took 4 bases from V and 3 from J, leaving 16 bases between them. The CDR3 coding sequence is TGCGCCAGCAGCCTGGGCAATGAGGGCCACACTGAAGCTTTCTTT. Translation gives CASSLGNEGHTEAFF.

The chain carries TRBV6-5 and TRBJ2-3, with a possible D match to TRBD2 (7 bases). The CDR3 spans 15 residues. Germline V gene data show CDR1 as MNHEY and CDR2 as SVGAGI. V was cut by 7 bases and J by 5 bases, with 19 bases left in between. CDR3 residues: CASKGGGYLGDTQYF. The CDR3 DNA follows: TGTGCCAGCAAGGGGGGGGGCTATCTGGGAGATACGCAGTATTTT.

The chain employs TRBV10-1 and TRBJ2-7; 8 nucleotides line up with TRBD1. There are 14 residues in the CDR3. V trimming: 5 bases; J trimming: 2 bases; junction bases outside the gene matches: 5. From germline, CDR1 is WNHNN and CDR2 SYGVQD (reference sequence). The CDR3 spells CASSLGQGPYEQYF. CDR3 sequence (DNA): TGCGCCAGCAGTCTAGGACAGGGTCCCTACGAGCAGTACTTC.

The gene calls are TRBV2 and TRBJ1-2; D gene unclear. The length of the CDR3 is 11 residues. Germline lookup yields CDR1 SNHLY and CDR2 FYNNEI. The V end lost 8 bases, the J end lost 5 bases, and 9 bases lay between the germline ends. The DNA for the CDR3 is TGTGCCAGCCTGATCGAGTATGGCTACACCTTC. It encodes CASLIEYGYTF. The full variable domain, its missing parts supplied by reference TRBV2 and TRBJ1-2, is EPEVTQTPSHQVTQMGQEVILRCVPISNHLYFYWYRQILGQKVEFLVSFYNNEISEKSEIFDDQFSVERPDGSNFTLKIRSTKLEDSAMYFCASLIEYGYTFGSGTRLTVV.

The chain carries TRBV6-1 and TRBJ2-5, with 12 bases aligning to TRBD2. Germline trimming cut 6 bases from V and 2 bases from J; bases unmatched to any gene: 1. The CDR3 runs 14 residues. Germline CDR1 and CDR2: MNHNS and SASEGT. The CDR3 is CASRTSGGQETQYF. CDR3 bases: TGTGCCAGCAGGACTAGCGGGGGTCAAGAGACCCAGTACTTC.

The chain couples TRBV5-6 to TRBJ2-7, with TRBD1 identical over 8 bases. V was pared by 4 bases and J by 4 bases, with 7 bases of the junction left unmatched. The germline V gene has CDR1 SGHDT and CDR2 YYEEEE. This CDR3 is 14 amino acids long. CDR3 nucleotides: TGTGCCAGCAGCGCAAGACAGGGGCCATACGAGCAGTACTTC. As protein: CASSARQGPYEQYF.

V usage is TRBV27 and J usage is TRBJ2-1; 7 bases agree with TRBD2. This CDR3 is 16 amino acids long. V dropped 5 bases and J dropped 4; count of bases not matched to a gene: 11. Germline CDR1 and CDR2: MNHEY and SMNVEV (reference sequence). CDR3 bases: TGTGCCAGCAGTCCACGGCGGGAGCGCCGGTACAATGAGCAGTTCTTC. Its protein is CASSPRRERRYNEQFF.

This chain joins TRBV30 and TRBJ2-5, with 10 bases that match TRBD1. V dropped 2 bases and J dropped 4; count of bases not matched to a gene: 10. The V gene's germline CDR1 is GTSNPN and CDR2 SVGIG (reference sequence). There are 16 residues in the CDR3. The CDR3 loop reads CAWSLPGQGPAETQYF. CDR3 bases: TGTGCCTGGAGTTTACCGGGACAGGGGCCTGCAGAGACCCAGTACTTC.

The CDR3 reads CASSIPGQGYYGYTF. The CDR3, as DNA: TGTGCCAGTAGTATACCGGGACAGGGCTACTATGGCTACACCTTC. V usage is TRBV19 and J usage is TRBJ1-2, with 9 bases aligning to TRBD1. Germline V gene sequence: CDR1 LNHDA, CDR2 SQIVND (reference sequence). The CDR3 is made up of 15 amino acids. J gave up 3 bases and V 2 bases, and 4 bases lay outside the gene matches.

The genes are TRBV7-8 and TRBJ1-6; 10 nucleotides agree with TRBD1. J gave up 9 bases and V 1 base, and 9 bases lay outside the gene matches. This CDR3 comprises 17 residues. Germline values: CDR1 SGHVS, CDR2 FQNEAQ. The CDR3 protein is CASSLETRDRGTSPLHF. The CDR3 DNA reads as TGTGCCAGCAGCTTAGAAACCCGGGACAGGGGTACTTCACCCCTCCACTTT.

This chain uses TRBV18 with TRBJ2-7; the D is unclear. CDR3 size: 14 residues. Looked up from germline, CDR1 is KGHSH and CDR2 is LQKENI. Trimming took 4 bases from V and 9 from J, leaving 19 bases between them. CDR3 in DNA: TGTGCCAGCTCACTCGGCCTACAGCCGTCGGCGCAGTACTTC. Translation: CASSLGLQPSAQYF.

The chain links TRBV5-8 to TRBJ1-1; D may be TRBD1 (5 bases). The germline V and J ends were trimmed by 2 bases and 3 bases, with 8 bases remaining between them. Germline V gene sequence: CDR1 SGHTS, CDR2 YDEGEE. The CDR3 runs to 13 residues. The CDR3 sequence: CASSFDRDTEAFF. CDR3 nucleotides: TGTGCCAGCAGCTTCGACAGAGACACTGAAGCTTTCTTT.

This clone was seen a handful of times. The V and J genes are TRBV19 and TRBJ2-3, with 11 nucleotides matching TRBD2. The CDR3 consists of 14 residues. J was trimmed by 11 bases and V by 1 base; bases with no gene match: 5. In germline, CDR1 is LNHDA, CDR2 SQIVND (reference sequence). The CDR3 spells CASSIAGTSGGQYF. DNA of the CDR3: TGTGCCAGTAGTATAGCAGGGACTAGCGGTGGGCAGTATTTT.

The chain recombines TRBV5-4 with TRBJ2-3; no reliable D call. The CDR3 is 13 amino acids. Trimming removed 1 base from V and 8 bases from J, with 11 bases in between. Per germline, CDR1 SGHNT and CDR2 YYREEE (reference sequence). CDR3 in DNA: TGTGCCAGCAGCTTGTCCGGGTCCGGTACGCAGTATTTT. This gives the protein CASSLSGSGTQYF. Full variable domain (missing parts from reference TRBV5-4 and TRBJ2-3): ETGVTQSPTHLIKTRGQQVTLRCSSQSGHNTVSWYQQALGQGPQFIFQYYREEENGRGNFPPRFSGLQFPNYSSELNVNALELDDSALYLCASSLSGSGTQYFGPGTRLTVL.

V and J are TRBV14 and TRBJ1-5; D is undetermined. Trimming removed 0 bases at V and 4 bases at J, with 16 bases between. In germline, CDR1 is SGHDN, CDR2 FVKESK. This CDR3 region has 17 residues. Written as DNA, the CDR3 is TGTGCCAGCAGCCAAGAGGAATTCCGGCTGCGGAATCAGCCCCAGCATTTT. It encodes CASSQEEFRLRNQPQHF.

The V call is TRBV9, the J call TRBJ1-2, with D uncertain. Trimming cost V 0 bases and J 4 bases, with 4 bases left between them. CDR3 length equals 12 residues. CDR1 and CDR2 from the germline V gene are SGDLS and YYNGEE. CDR3 amino acids: CASSVASYGYTF. In DNA form, the CDR3 reads TGTGCCAGCAGCGTAGCCTCCTATGGCTACACCTTC. Full variable domain (missing parts from reference TRBV9 and TRBJ1-2): DSGVTQTPKHLITATGQRVTLRCSPRSGDLSVYWYQQSLDQGLQFLIQYYNGEERAKGNILERFSAQQFPDLHSELNLSSLELGDSALYFCASSVASYGYTFGSGTRLTVV.

The CDR3 reads CASSLDPGTDTQYF. DNA for the CDR3: TGTGCCAGCAGCTTAGACCCAGGGACAGATACGCAGTATTTT. The V and J genes are TRBV7-2 and TRBJ2-3; D might be TRBD1 (5 bases). The CDR3 length is 14 residues. In germline, CDR1 is SGHTA, CDR2 FQGNSA. Between the trimmed V and J ends, which lost 1 base and 3 bases, there was a span of 8 bases.

This clone has just one count. The rearrangement uses TRBV28 and TRBJ2-5, with 9 bases that match TRBD2. Germline V CDR1 and CDR2: MDHEN, SYDVKM. The V and J ends lost 0 bases and 6 bases, in that order; junction bases with no gene match: 8. The CDR3 totals 16 residues. The CDR3 bases are TGTGCCAGCAGTTTATGGTCTGGCGGGGGGGCTCAGACCCAGTACTTC. Protein sequence: CASSLWSGGGAQTQYF.